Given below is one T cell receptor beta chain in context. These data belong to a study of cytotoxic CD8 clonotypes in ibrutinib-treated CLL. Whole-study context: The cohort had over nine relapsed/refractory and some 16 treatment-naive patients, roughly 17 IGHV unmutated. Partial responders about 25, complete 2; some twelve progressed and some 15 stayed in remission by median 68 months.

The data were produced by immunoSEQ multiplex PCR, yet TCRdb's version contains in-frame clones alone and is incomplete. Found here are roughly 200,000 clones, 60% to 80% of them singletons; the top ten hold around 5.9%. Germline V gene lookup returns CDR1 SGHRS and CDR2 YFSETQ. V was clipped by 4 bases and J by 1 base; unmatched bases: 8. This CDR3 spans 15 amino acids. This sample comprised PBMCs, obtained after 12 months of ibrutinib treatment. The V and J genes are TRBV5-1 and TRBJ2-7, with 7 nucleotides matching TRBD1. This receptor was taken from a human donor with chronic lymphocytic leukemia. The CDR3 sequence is CASSLRQGVSYEQYF. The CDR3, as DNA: TGCGCCAGCAGCCTCCGACAGGGTGTTTCCTACGAGCAGTACTTC.